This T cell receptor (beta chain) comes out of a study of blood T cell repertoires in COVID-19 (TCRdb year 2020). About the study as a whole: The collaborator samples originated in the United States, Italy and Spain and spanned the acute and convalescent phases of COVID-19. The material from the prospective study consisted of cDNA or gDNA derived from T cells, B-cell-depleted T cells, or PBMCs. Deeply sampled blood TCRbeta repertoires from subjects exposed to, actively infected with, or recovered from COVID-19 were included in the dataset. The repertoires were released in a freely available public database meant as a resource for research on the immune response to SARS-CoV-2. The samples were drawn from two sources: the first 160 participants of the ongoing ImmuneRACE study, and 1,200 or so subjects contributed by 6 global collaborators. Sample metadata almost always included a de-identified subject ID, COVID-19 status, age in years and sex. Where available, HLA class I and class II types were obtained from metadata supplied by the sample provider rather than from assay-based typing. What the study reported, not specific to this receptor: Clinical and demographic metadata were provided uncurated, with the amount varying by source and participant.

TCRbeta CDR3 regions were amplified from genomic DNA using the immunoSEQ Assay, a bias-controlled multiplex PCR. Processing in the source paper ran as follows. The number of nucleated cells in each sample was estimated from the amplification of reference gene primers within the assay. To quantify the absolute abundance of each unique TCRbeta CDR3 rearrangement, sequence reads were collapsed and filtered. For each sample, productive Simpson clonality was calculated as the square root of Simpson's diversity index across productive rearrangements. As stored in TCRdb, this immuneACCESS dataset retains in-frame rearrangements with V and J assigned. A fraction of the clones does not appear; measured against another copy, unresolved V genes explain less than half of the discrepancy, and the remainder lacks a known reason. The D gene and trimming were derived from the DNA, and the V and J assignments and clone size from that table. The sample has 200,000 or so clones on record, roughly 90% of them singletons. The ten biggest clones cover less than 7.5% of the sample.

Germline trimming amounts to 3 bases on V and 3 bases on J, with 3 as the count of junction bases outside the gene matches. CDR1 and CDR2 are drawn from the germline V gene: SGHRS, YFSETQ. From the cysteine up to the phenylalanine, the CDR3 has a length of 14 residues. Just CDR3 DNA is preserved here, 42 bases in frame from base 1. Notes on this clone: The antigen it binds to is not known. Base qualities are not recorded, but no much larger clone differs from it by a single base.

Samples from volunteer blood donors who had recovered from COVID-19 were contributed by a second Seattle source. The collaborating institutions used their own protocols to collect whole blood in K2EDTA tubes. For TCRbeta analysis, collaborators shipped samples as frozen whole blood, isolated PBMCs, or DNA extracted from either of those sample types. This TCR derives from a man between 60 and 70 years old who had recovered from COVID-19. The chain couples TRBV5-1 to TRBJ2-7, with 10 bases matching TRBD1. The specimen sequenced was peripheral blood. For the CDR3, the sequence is CASSSRDRGYEQYF. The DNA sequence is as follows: TGCGCCAGCAGCTCCCGGGACAGGGGCTACGAGCAGTACTTC.